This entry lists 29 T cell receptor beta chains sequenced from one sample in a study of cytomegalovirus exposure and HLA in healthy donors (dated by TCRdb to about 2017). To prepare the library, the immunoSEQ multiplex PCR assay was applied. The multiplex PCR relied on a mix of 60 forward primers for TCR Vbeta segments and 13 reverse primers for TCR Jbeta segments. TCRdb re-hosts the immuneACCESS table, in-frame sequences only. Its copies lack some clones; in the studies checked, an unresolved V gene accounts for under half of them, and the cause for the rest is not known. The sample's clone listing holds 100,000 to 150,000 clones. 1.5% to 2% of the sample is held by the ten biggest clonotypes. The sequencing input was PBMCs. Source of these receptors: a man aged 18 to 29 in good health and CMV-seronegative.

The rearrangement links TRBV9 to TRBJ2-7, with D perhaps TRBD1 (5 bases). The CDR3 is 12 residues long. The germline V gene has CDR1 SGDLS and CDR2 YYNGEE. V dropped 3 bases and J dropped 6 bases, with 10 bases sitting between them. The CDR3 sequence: CASSGAGSEQYF. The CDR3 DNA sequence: TGTGCCAGCAGCGGAGCAGGGTCCGAGCAGTACTTC.

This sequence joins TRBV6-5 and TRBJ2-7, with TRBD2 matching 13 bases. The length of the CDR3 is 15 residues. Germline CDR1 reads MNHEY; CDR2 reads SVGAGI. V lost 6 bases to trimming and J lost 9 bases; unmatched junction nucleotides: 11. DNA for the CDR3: TGTGCCAGCAGGCCGGGACTAGCGGGAACATCCTGGCAGTACTTC. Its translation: CASRPGLAGTSWQYF.

The DNA of the CDR3 is TGTGCCAGCAGCTCTTTCGGCACAGATACGCAGTATTTT. Protein product: CASSSFGTDTQYF. The chain uses TRBV7-2 and TRBJ2-3; D not resolved. This CDR3 region has 13 residues. The germline V and J ends were trimmed by 4 bases and 1 base, with 6 bases remaining between them. Germline CDR1 SGHTA, CDR2 FQGNSA.

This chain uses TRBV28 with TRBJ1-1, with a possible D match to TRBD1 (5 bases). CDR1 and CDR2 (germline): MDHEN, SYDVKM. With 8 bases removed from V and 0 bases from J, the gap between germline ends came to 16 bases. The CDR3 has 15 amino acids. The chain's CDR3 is CASLTQGDMNTEAFF. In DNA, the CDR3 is TGTGCCAGCCTCACCCAGGGTGATATGAACACTGAAGCTTTCTTT.

For the CDR3, the DNA is TGTGCCAGCAGTTTCGGGGGGGCTGCACCCCTCCACTTT. This gives the protein CASSFGGAAPLHF. This rearrangement joins TRBV27 to TRBJ1-6; tentatively, D is TRBD1 (6 bases). Germline CDR1 is MNHEY and CDR2 is SMNVEV (reference sequence). This CDR3 spans 13 amino acids. Trimming shortened V by 3 bases and J by 11 bases, and 11 bases separated the two germline ends.

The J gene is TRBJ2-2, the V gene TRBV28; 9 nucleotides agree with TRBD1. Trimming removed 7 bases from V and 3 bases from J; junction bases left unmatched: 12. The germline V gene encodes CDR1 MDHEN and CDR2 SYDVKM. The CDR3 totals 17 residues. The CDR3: CASTRDRVALYTGELFF. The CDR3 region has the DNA TGTGCCAGCACCCGGGACAGGGTCGCTTTATACACCGGGGAGCTGTTTTTT.

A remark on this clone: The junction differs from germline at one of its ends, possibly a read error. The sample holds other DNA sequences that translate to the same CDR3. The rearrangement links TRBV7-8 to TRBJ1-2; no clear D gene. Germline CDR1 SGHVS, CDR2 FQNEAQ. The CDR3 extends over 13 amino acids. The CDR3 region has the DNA TGTGCTAGCAGCTTAGCCGGGTACAATGGCTACACCTTC. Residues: CASSLAGYNGYTF.

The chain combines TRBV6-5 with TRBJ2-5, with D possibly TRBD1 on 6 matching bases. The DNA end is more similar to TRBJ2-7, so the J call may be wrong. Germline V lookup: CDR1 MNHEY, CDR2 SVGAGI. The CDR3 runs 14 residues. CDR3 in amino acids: CASSYSNRDYEQYF. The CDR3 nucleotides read TGTGCCAGCAGTTATTCGAACAGGGACTACGAGCAGTACTTC.

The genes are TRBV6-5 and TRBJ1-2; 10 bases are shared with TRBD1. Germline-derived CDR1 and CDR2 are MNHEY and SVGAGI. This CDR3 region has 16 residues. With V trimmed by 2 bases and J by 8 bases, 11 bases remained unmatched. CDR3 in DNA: TGTGCCAGCAGTTACACAGCTCCAGGGACAGGGGACGGCTACACCTTC. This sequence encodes CASSYTAPGTGDGYTF.

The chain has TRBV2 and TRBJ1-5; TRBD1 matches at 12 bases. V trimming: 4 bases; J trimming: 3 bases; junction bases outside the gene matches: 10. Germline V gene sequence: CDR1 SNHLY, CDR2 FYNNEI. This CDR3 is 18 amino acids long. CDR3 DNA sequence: TGTGCCAGCAGTGGAGGGACAGGGGGCTTTAGGGTCAATCAGCCCCAGCATTTT. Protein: CASSGGTGGFRVNQPQHF.

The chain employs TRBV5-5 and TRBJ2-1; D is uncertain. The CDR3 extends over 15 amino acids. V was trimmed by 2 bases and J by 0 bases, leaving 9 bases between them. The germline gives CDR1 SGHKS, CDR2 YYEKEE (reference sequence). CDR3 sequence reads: CASSFTRSSYNEQFF. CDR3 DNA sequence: TGTGCCAGCAGCTTTACAAGGAGCTCCTACAATGAGCAGTTCTTC.

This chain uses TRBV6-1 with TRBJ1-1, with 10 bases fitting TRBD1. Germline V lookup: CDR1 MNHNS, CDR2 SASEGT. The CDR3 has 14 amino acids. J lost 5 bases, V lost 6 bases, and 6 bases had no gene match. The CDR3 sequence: CASRTGGGGTEAFF. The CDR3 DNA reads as TGTGCCAGCAGGACAGGGGGCGGGGGGACTGAAGCTTTCTTT.

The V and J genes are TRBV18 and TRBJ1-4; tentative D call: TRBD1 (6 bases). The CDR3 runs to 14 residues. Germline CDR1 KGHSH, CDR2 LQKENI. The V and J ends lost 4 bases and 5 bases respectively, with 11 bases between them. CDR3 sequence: CASSLQGSNEKLFF. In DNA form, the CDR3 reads TGTGCCAGCTCACTCCAGGGGTCGAATGAAAAACTGTTTTTT. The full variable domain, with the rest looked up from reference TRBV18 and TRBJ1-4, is NAGVMQNPRHLVRRRGQEARLRCSPMKGHSHVYWYRQLPEEGLKFMVYLQKENIIDESGMPKERFSAEFPKEGPSILRIQQVVRGDSAAYFCASSLQGSNEKLFFGSGTQLSVL.

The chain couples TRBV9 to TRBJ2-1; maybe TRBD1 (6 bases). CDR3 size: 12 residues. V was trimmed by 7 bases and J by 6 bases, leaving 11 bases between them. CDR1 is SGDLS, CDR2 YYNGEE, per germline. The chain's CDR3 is CASGQSANEQFF. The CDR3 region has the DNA TGTGCCAGCGGACAGTCTGCCAATGAGCAGTTCTTC.

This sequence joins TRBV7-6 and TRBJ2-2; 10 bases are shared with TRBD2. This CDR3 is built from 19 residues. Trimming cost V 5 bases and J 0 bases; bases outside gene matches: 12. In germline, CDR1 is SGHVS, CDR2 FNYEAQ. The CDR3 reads CASSPRATSGTTNTGELFF. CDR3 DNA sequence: TGTGCCAGCAGCCCCCGCGCTACTAGCGGGACCACGAACACCGGGGAGCTGTTTTTT.

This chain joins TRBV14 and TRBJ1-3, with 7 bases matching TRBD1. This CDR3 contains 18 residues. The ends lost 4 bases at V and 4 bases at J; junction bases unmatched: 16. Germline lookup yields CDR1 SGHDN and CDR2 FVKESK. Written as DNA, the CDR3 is TGTGCCAGCAGCCGCAAAATGGTAAAGGGGGCGAGCGGAAACACCATATATTTT. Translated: CASSRKMVKGASGNTIYF.

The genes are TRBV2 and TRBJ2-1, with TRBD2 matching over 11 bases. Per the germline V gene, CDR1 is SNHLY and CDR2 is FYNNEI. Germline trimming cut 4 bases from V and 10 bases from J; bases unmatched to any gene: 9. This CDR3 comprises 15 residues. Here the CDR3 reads CASSVATSGRVEQFF. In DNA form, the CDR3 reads TGTGCCAGCAGTGTGGCTACTAGCGGGAGAGTAGAGCAGTTCTTC.

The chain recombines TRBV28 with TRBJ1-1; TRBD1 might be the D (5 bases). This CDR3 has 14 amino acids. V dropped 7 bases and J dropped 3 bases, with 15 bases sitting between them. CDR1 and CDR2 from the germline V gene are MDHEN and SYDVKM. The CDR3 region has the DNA TGTGCCAGCAACTCGGGGGGGTGGGACACTGAAGCTTTCTTT. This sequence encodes CASNSGGWDTEAFF.

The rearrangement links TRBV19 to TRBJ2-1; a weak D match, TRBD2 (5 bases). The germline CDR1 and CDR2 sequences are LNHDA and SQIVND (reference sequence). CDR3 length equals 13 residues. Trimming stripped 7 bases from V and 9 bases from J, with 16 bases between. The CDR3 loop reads CASTLASRGEQFF. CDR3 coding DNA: TGTGCCAGTACCCTGGCTAGCCGGGGTGAGCAGTTCTTC.

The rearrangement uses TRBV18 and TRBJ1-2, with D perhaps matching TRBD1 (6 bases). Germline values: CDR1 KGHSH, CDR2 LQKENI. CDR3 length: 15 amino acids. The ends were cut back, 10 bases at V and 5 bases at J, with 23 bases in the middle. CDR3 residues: CANHNPGGAPYGYTF. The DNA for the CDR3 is TGTGCCAACCACAACCCGGGGGGCGCCCCGTATGGCTACACCTTC.

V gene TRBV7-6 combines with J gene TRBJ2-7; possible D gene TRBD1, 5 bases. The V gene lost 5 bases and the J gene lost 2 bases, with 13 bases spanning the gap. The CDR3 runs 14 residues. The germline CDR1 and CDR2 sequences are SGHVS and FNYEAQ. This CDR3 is CASSARQFPYEQYF. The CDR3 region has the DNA TGTGCCAGCAGCGCCCGACAGTTTCCCTACGAGCAGTACTTC. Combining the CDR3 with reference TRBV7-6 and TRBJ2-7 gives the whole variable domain GAGVSQSPRYKVTKRGQDVALRCDPISGHVSLYWYRQALGQGPEFLTYFNYEAQQDKSGLPNDRFSAERPEGSISTLTIQRTEQRDSAMYRCASSARQFPYEQYFGPGTRLTVT.

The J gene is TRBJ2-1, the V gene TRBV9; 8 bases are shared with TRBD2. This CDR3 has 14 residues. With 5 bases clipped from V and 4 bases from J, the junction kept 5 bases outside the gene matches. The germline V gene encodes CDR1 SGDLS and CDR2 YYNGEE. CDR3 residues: CASRAGTSYNEQFF. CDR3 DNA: TGTGCCAGCAGAGCCGGGACTAGTTACAATGAGCAGTTCTTC.

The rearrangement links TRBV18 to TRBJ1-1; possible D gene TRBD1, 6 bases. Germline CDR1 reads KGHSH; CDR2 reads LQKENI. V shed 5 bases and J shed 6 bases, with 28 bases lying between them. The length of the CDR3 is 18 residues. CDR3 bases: TGTGCCAGCTCAGCTATGGACAGCGTCGGAGCCCTGATCGCTGAAGCTTTCTTT. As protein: CASSAMDSVGALIAEAFF.

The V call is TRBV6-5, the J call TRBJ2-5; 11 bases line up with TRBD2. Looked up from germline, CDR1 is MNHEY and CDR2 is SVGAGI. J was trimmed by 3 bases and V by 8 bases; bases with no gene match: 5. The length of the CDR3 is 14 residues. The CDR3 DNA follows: TGTGCCAGCGGATATAGCGGGGGGGAAGAGACCCAGTACTTC. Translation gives CASGYSGGEETQYF.

CDR3 coding DNA: TGTGCCAGCAGTTTCAACAGGGGGCTCGTGAACACTGAAGCTTTCTTT. Its translation: CASSFNRGLVNTEAFF. V gene TRBV27 combines with J gene TRBJ1-1, with 9 nucleotides matching TRBD1. With 3 bases clipped from V and 0 bases from J, the junction kept 5 bases outside the gene matches. Germline loops: CDR1 MNHEY, CDR2 SMNVEV (reference sequence). The CDR3 loop spans 16 amino acids.

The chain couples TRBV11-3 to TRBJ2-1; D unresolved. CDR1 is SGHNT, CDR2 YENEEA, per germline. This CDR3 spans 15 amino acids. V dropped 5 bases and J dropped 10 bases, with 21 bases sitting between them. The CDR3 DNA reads TGTGCCAGCAGCGCCAACTCGCGGCGTGAAGACGAGCAGTTCTTC. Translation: CASSANSRREDEQFF.

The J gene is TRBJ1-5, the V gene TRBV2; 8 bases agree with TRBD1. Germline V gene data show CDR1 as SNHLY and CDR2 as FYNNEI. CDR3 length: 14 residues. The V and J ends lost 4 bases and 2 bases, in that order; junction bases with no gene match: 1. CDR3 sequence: CASSAGQGNQPQHF. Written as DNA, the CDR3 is TGTGCCAGCAGTGCGGGACAGGGCAATCAGCCCCAGCATTTT.

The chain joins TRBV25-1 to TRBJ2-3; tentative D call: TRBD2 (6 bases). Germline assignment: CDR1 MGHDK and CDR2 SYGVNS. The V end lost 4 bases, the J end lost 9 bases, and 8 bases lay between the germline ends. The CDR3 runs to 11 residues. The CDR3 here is CASSVGGTQYF. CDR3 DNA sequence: TGTGCCAGCAGTGTAGGAGGGACGCAGTATTTT.

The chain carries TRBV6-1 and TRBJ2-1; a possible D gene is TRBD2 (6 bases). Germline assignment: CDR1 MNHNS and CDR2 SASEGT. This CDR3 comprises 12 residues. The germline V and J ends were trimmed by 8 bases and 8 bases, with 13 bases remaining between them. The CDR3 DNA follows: TGTGCCAGCGAAGGACTAATTGATGAGCAGTTCTTC. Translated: CASEGLIDEQFF.